These 27 T cell receptor beta chains were sequenced from one sample in a study of T cells in Graves' hyperthyroidism and ophthalmopathy. There were TCR beta CDR3 regions amplified from RNA transcripts. The primer set for the first-round RT-PCR of the TCR CDR3 was HTBI. One entry per CDR3 protein results from TCRdb running MiXCR on the multiplex PCR reads. The data contain 690,000 or so distinct CDR3 sequences, about 17% of them singletons. Sequencing input: blood. Receptors originate from a woman aged 45-60 years with Graves' hyperthyroidism that later progressed to Graves' ophthalmopathy.

The rearrangement joins TRBV2 to TRBJ2-3; TRBD2 agrees at 9 bases. Looked up from germline, CDR1 is SNHLY and CDR2 is FYNNEI. V lost 6 bases and J lost 2; bases outside the gene matches: 9. This CDR3 spans 16 amino acids. The CDR3 coding sequence is TGTGCCAGCAGACTAGAGTCTAGCGGGAACACAGATACGCAGTATTTT. Encoded protein: CASRLESSGNTDTQYF. The variable domain in full, completed from reference TRBV2 and TRBJ2-3, reads EPEVTQTPSHQVTQMGQEVILRCVPISNHLYFYWYRQILGQKVEFLVSFYNNEISEKSEIFDDQFSVERPDGSNFTLKIRSTKLEDSAMYFCASRLESSGNTDTQYFGPGTRLTVL.

This clonotype was recorded many times. The V gene is TRBV3-1, the J gene TRBJ1-3, with D possibly matching TRBD1 (5 bases). CDR1 and CDR2 from the germline V gene are LGHDT and YNNKEL (reference sequence). The CDR3 totals 16 residues. Trimming removed 0 bases from V and 0 bases from J, with 9 bases in between. This chain's CDR3 is CASSQDGGYSGNTIYF. The DNA of the CDR3 is TGTGCCAGCAGCCAAGATGGGGGTTACTCTGGAAACACCATATATTTT.

Here the CDR3 DNA reads TGTGCCAGCAGTTTTTCGGATGGCTACACCTTC. Amino acid sequence: CASSFSDGYTF. The chain joins TRBV12-3 or TRBV12-4 to TRBJ1-2; D is uncertain. The CDR3 totals 11 residues. Trimming cost V 3 bases and J 6 bases, with 5 bases left between them.

This clonotype was seen a few times. The rearrangement links TRBV6-5 to TRBJ2-1; no clear D gene. V was trimmed by 3 bases and J by 3 bases, leaving 15 bases between them. Germline V gene lookup returns CDR1 MNHEY and CDR2 SVGAGI. The CDR3 covers 16 residues. The CDR3 region is CASSYSNFPFYNEQFF. The DNA for the CDR3 is TGTGCCAGCAGTTATTCGAACTTCCCATTCTACAATGAGCAGTTCTTC.

This clonotype has a count of ten or more. J is TRBJ1-1 and V is TRBV2; weak D call: TRBD1 (5 bases). Trimming took 7 bases from V and 3 from J, leaving 12 bases between them. This CDR3 has 13 residues. Per germline, CDR1 SNHLY and CDR2 FYNNEI. This CDR3 is CASNGAPDTEAFF. In DNA, the CDR3 is TGTGCCAGCAACGGGGCCCCGGACACTGAAGCTTTCTTT.

This clonotype occurred many times. The chain employs TRBV30 and TRBJ1-6; D is ambiguous. Trimming removed 6 bases from V and 7 bases from J, with 13 bases in between. CDR1 is GTSNPN and CDR2 is SVGIG in the germline V gene (reference sequence). The CDR3 is made up of 13 amino acids. The CDR3 loop reads CACPGRANSPLHF. DNA for the CDR3: TGTGCCTGCCCCGGACGGGCGAATTCACCCCTCCACTTT.

The gene calls are TRBV5-1 and TRBJ2-1; 7 nucleotides align to TRBD2. Germline V gene lookup returns CDR1 SGHRS and CDR2 YFSETQ. The CDR3 loop spans 16 amino acids. Trimming at V came to 5 bases and at J to 4 bases, leaving 12 bases not matched to a gene. The CDR3 DNA follows: TGCGCCAGCAGGCCTGGCGCGGGACTAAATTACAATGAGCAGTTCTTC. It specifies CASRPGAGLNYNEQFF.

This clonotype was seen ten or more times. The J gene is TRBJ1-5, the V gene TRBV30; D gene unclear. The V gene lost 5 bases and the J gene lost 7 bases, with 12 bases spanning the gap. Per germline, CDR1 GTSNPN and CDR2 SVGIG (reference sequence). The CDR3 runs to 12 residues. The CDR3 sequence is CAWGVPGQPQHF. The DNA for the CDR3 is TGTGCCTGGGGGGTTCCTGGACAGCCCCAGCATTTT.

In this sample, this clonotype turned up many times. DNA of the CDR3: TGTGCCAGCAGCTTGGAAACAGGGGCGGACACAGATACGCAGTATTTT. This gives the protein CASSLETGADTDTQYF. The chain couples TRBV11-2 to TRBJ2-3; 7 nucleotides line up with TRBD1. The CDR3 has 16 amino acids. J lost 2 bases, V lost 3 bases, and 8 bases had no gene match. Germline CDR1 is SGHAT and CDR2 is FQNNGV. Full variable domain (remainder filled in from reference TRBV11-2 and TRBJ2-3): EAGVAQSPRYKIIEKRQSVAFWCNPISGHATLYWYQQILGQGPKLLIQFQNNGVVDDSQLPKDRFSAERLKGVDSTLKIQPAKLEDSAVYLCASSLETGADTDTQYFGPGTRLTVL.

This clonotype was recorded many times. The chain's CDR3 is CSARDTAGLTDTQYF. The DNA for the CDR3 is TGCAGTGCTAGAGATACAGCGGGACTCACAGATACGCAGTATTTT. The chain has TRBV20-1 and TRBJ2-3; 7 bases align to TRBD2. The length of the CDR3 is 15 residues. V dropped 0 bases and J dropped 2; count of bases not matched to a gene: 5. Per germline, CDR1 DFQATT and CDR2 SNEGSKA (reference sequence).

This clonotype showed up just a few times. The chain couples TRBV27 to TRBJ2-3, with no clear D. The ends were cut back, 5 bases at V and 0 bases at J, with 12 bases in the middle. The V gene's germline CDR1 is MNHEY and CDR2 SMNVEV (reference sequence). This CDR3 comprises 15 residues. The CDR3 DNA reads TGTGCCAGCAGTCACGAACATACTAGCACAGATACGCAGTATTTT. It is translated as CASSHEHTSTDTQYF.

This clonotype was recorded at least ten times. The rearrangement uses TRBV20-1 and TRBJ2-3; 7 bases line up with TRBD1. This CDR3 spans 14 amino acids. J gave up 3 bases and V 2 bases, and 5 bases lay outside the gene matches. Germline CDR1 and CDR2: DFQATT and SNEGSKA (reference sequence). CDR3 protein: CSARSGQSTDTQYF. The CDR3 DNA reads as TGCAGTGCTAGATCGGGACAGTCGACAGATACGCAGTATTTT.

The rearrangement joins TRBV25-1 to TRBJ2-1, with TRBD1 identical over 10 bases. Germline V gene lookup returns CDR1 MGHDK and CDR2 SYGVNS. This CDR3 has 14 amino acids. V lost 9 bases, J lost 3 bases, and 5 bases stayed unmatched. The CDR3, as DNA: TGTGCCAGTAAGACAGGGGGCGTCTACAATGAGCAGTTCTTC. Encoded protein: CASKTGGVYNEQFF.

The chain couples TRBV29-1 to TRBJ1-2; maybe TRBD1 (5 bases). This CDR3 region has 12 residues. Germline lookup yields CDR1 SQVTM and CDR2 ANQGSEA. The CDR3: CNGRGEDGGYTF. The CDR3 DNA follows: TGCAACGGCCGGGGGGAAGACGGGGGCTACACCTTC.

This clonotype was detected a few times. This chain connects TRBV7-9 to TRBJ2-7, with 11 bases aligning to TRBD1. CDR3 length equals 13 residues. Germline CDR1 and CDR2: SEHNR and FQNEAQ (reference sequence). Losses at the gene ends were 5 bases for V and 7 bases for J; bases not matched to a gene: 4. The CDR3 bases are TGTGCCAGCAGCCGGACAGGGGGCGGTGAGCAGTACTTC. Protein: CASSRTGGGEQYF.

This clonotype was detected ten times or more. The chain couples TRBV11-2 to TRBJ1-1; D is undetermined. With 4 bases removed from V and 2 bases from J, the gap between germline ends came to 11 bases. Germline V gene data show CDR1 as SGHAT and CDR2 as FQNNGV. This CDR3 region has 14 residues. CDR3 coding DNA: TGTGCCAGCAGCTCAGAGGTGGGAAACACTGAAGCTTTCTTT. Its protein is CASSSEVGNTEAFF.

This clonotype was detected only a few times. The J gene is TRBJ1-2, the V gene TRBV20-1, with D unclear. CDR1 is DFQATT and CDR2 is SNEGSKA in the germline V gene (reference sequence). CDR3 length equals 12 residues. The germline V and J ends were trimmed by 3 bases and 1 base, with 6 bases remaining between them. In DNA form, the CDR3 reads TGCAGTGCTAGGACGGTTAACTATGGCTACACCTTC. As protein: CSARTVNYGYTF.

The chain uses TRBV19 and TRBJ2-5, with D possibly matching TRBD1 (5 bases). CDR1 and CDR2 (germline): LNHDA, SQIVND (reference sequence). The CDR3 is 15 residues long. V was trimmed by 1 base and J by 1 base, leaving 10 bases between them. The chain's CDR3 is CASSIGGTAQETQYF. DNA of the CDR3: TGTGCCAGTAGTATAGGGGGCACAGCCCAAGAGACCCAGTACTTC.

In regard to this clonotype: A much larger clonotype is one base distant, so this may be a read error. CDR3 residues: CASSPHPTGEFTGELLF. DNA for the CDR3: TGCGCCAGCAGCCCCCATCCGACAGGGGAGTTTACCGGGGAGCTGCTTTTT. The chain employs TRBV5-1 and TRBJ2-2, with 8 bases identical to TRBD1. Germline CDR1 is SGHRS and CDR2 is YFSETQ. The CDR3 totals 17 residues.

This clonotype was observed at least ten times. The V and J genes are TRBV5-1 and TRBJ2-5; D tentatively fits TRBD1 or TRBD2 (5 bases each). V was pared by 0 bases and J by 4 bases, with 13 bases between. The length of the CDR3 is 15 residues. Germline V gives CDR1 SGHRS, CDR2 YFSETQ. The CDR3 nucleotides read TGCGCCAGCAGCTTGGTGGCCGGGGCAGTAGAGACCCAGTACTTC. It specifies CASSLVAGAVETQYF. The whole variable domain, remainder taken from reference TRBV5-1 and TRBJ2-5, is KAGVTQTPRYLIKTRGQQVTLSCSPISGHRSVSWYQQTPGQGLQFLFEYFSETQRNKGNFPGRFSGRQFSNSRSEMNVSTLELGDSALYLCASSLVAGAVETQYFGPGTRLLVL.

The V call is TRBV5-1, the J call TRBJ2-5; the D gene could be TRBD1 or TRBD2 (6 bases each). CDR1 and CDR2 from the germline V gene are SGHRS and YFSETQ. The CDR3 has 16 amino acids. The V end was cut by 2 bases, the J end by 4 bases, with 18 bases between. As DNA, the CDR3 is TGCGCCAGCAGCTTAGGTTCGGGGGCTGGTCGAGAGACCCAGTACTTC. Translating gives CASSLGSGAGRETQYF.

This clonotype appeared many times. The gene calls are TRBV6-1 and TRBJ1-2; D is unresolved. The CDR3 is made up of 13 amino acids. Germline CDR1 is MNHNS and CDR2 is SASEGT. V gave up 1 base and J gave up 1 base, with 4 bases separating them. The DNA of the CDR3 is TGTGCCAGCAGTGAAGTGGGTAACTATGGCTACACCTTC. The encoded protein is CASSEVGNYGYTF.

Concerning this clonotype: A much larger clone sits a single nucleotide away, making a read error possible. The chain recombines TRBV20-1 with TRBJ1-1; tentatively, D is TRBD1 (6 bases). The CDR3 runs to 13 residues. Between the trimmed V and J ends, which lost 4 bases and 6 bases, there was a span of 15 bases. Germline V gene sequence: CDR1 DFQATT, CDR2 SNEGSKA (reference sequence). The CDR3 DNA is TGCAGTGCTAAAACAGGGCGCCTGCCTGAAGCTTTCTTT. This codes for CSAKTGRLPEAFF.

CDR3 bases: TGTGCCAGCAGCCGCTCGGGGGCAGGGACCTTTCGAGGAAACACCATATATTTT. Translated: CASSRSGAGTFRGNTIYF. This rearrangement joins TRBV7-8 to TRBJ1-3, with D perhaps TRBD1 (6 bases). In germline, CDR1 is SGHVS, CDR2 FQNEAQ. CDR3 length: 18 residues. The V end was cut by 5 bases, the J end by 4 bases, with 24 bases between.

This clonotype occurred many times. The chain employs TRBV7-3 and TRBJ2-1, with 8 bases that match TRBD1. Unmatched junction bases numbered 10, after V lost 6 bases and J lost 6 bases. From germline, CDR1 is SGHTA and CDR2 FQGTGA. There are 15 residues in the CDR3. The CDR3 spells CASSSQGAIVNEQFF. The DNA of the CDR3 is TGTGCCAGCAGTTCTCAGGGGGCGATCGTCAATGAGCAGTTCTTC.

This clonotype turned up a few times. This chain joins TRBV12-3 or TRBV12-4 and TRBJ1-1; a possible D gene is TRBD1 (5 bases). Trimming shortened V by 5 bases and J by 4 bases, and 11 bases separated the two germline ends. This CDR3 comprises 13 residues. The CDR3 reads CASSILTGTEAFF. Here the CDR3 DNA reads TGTGCCAGCAGTATCCTAACAGGCACTGAAGCTTTCTTT.

This chain connects TRBV20-1 to TRBJ2-1; no reliable D call. This CDR3 has 13 residues. Trimming shortened V by 0 bases and J by 5 bases, and 8 bases separated the two germline ends. Germline CDR1 reads DFQATT; CDR2 reads SNEGSKA (reference sequence). In nucleotides, the CDR3 is TGCAGTGCTAGAGACTATAAAGACAATGAGCAGTTCTTC. Its translation is CSARDYKDNEQFF.